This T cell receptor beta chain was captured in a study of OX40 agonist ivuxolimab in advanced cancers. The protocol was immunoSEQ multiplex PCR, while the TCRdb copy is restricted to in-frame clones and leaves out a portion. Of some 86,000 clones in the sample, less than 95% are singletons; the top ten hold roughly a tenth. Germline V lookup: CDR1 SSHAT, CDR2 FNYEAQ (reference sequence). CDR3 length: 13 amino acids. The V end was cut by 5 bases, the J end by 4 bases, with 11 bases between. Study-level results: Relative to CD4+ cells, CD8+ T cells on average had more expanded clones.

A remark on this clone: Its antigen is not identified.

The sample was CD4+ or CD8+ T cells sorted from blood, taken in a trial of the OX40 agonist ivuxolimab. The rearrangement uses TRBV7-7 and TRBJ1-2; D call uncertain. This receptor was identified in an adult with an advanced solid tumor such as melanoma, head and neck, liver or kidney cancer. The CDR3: CASSDSRTYGYTF. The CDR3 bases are TGTGCCAGCAGCGACTCCAGGACCTATGGCTACACCTTC.